The entry that follows covers one T cell receptor (beta chain) sequence. Its antigen is unidentified. There are 14 residues in the CDR3. CDR1 SGHNT and CDR2 YYREEE come from the germline V gene (reference sequence). V was pared by 0 bases and J by 6 bases, with 10 bases between. This record belongs to a study of graft-versus-host responses after intestinal transplantation. Clones were read by immunoSEQ multiplex PCR, and TCRdb kept only the in-frame ones, dropping some. The profile shows 12,000 or so clones, about 80% of them singletons. Broader study findings: Peak circulating GvH clone levels tracked with early post-transplant HvG declines. GvH clones detected in recipient marrow included some appearing first in ileum or blood.

The sequencing used PBMCs, collected about 490 days after intestinal transplant. The clonotype comes from a human patient who received an intestinal transplant, so some T cells may come from the graft donor. V gene TRBV5-4 combines with J gene TRBJ1-5; unclear D gene. The CDR3 sequence is CASSLGPLGQPQHF. The CDR3 DNA is TGTGCCAGCAGCTTGGGACCCTTAGGTCAGCCCCAGCATTTT.